This T cell receptor beta chain is drawn from a study of sequential checkpoint blockade in melanoma. Trimming at V came to 3 bases and at J to 2 bases, leaving 4 bases not matched to a gene. CDR1 and CDR2 from the germline V gene are SGDLS and YYNGEE. CDR3 length: 15 amino acids. Repertoires were generated with immunoSEQ multiplex PCR, while TCRdb's copy carries only in-frame clones and drops some. The sample carries 9,000 to 13,000 clones, roughly three fifths recorded once. This clone turned up a few times. Treatment reported: randomized to nivolumab then ipilimumab (arm A) or the reverse (arm B). Live CD3+CD8+ CD19− CD56− cells were sorted from PBMCs.

The receptor was isolated from a human donor with melanoma. This specimen was CD8+ T cells sorted from blood (inferred from file names), taken from a patient given nivolumab and ipilimumab in sequence. The chain combines TRBV9 with TRBJ2-5; 10 nucleotides agree with TRBD2. The CDR3 DNA reads TGTGCCAGCAGCGCTAGCGGGAGAGGTCAAGAGACCCAGTACTTC. Translating gives CASSASGRGQETQYF.